This T cell receptor (beta chain) emerged from a study of breast tumors, draining lymph nodes, adjacent tissues. At least ten counts were recorded for this clonotype. Germline CDR1 SGHRS, CDR2 YFSETQ. This CDR3 is 15 amino acids long. V lost 0 bases and J 5 bases, leaving 13 bases between the germline ends. TCRdb re-called the multiplex PCR reads through MiXCR, storing one row per CDR3 protein. The data show some 140,000 distinct CDR3 sequences, about a fifth seen once. Samples came from axillary lymph nodes draining the breast cancer. This clonotype was sampled from a female donor with breast cancer. Some clones in this sample may be carry-over from other donors' samples. The chain recombines TRBV5-1 with TRBJ2-3; D gene uncertain. Sequences were obtained from axillary lymph node tissue. CDR3 nucleotides: TGCGCCAGCAGCTTGGCACCCTCCGGTGGAGATACGCAGTATTTT. Protein product: CASSLAPSGGDTQYF.